This TCR beta chain was captured by sequencing in a study of blood T cell repertoires in COVID-19. CDR1 and CDR2 from the germline V gene are MDHEN and SYDVKM. CDR3 length: 16 amino acids. J gave up 7 bases and V 3 bases, and 5 bases lay outside the gene matches. The table came from immunoSEQ multiplex PCR; TCRdb's copy has only in-frame clones and leaves some out. Of approximately 290,000 clones in the sample, around 85% were seen once. The genes are TRBV28 and TRBJ1-6; 11 positions match TRBD1. What was sequenced was peripheral blood. This sequence originates from a human donor with COVID-19, enrolled during active disease. The donor label of this sample is uncertain. CDR3 DNA sequence: TGTGCCAGCAGTTTCCGGGACAGGGGGATCAATTCACCCCTCCACTTT. Its protein is CASSFRDRGINSPLHF.